Below are 7 T cell receptor beta chains sequenced from a single sample in a study of cytomegalovirus exposure and HLA in healthy donors. A multiplex PCR was run with 60 Vbeta primers and 13 Jbeta primers. Produced via immunoSEQ multiplex PCR; TCRdb's table is partial and in-frame only. The table includes 150,000 to 200,000 clones, about 88% detected once. The sequencing sample was made of PBMCs. These receptors all come from a girl less than two years old in good health and CMV-seronegative.

CDR3 loop: CASSSDRGGEQYF. Written as DNA, the CDR3 is TGCGCCAGCAGCTCGGACAGGGGGGGGGAGCAGTACTTC. The chain carries TRBV5-1 and TRBJ2-7, with 10 positions matching TRBD1. The CDR3 has 13 residues. Trimming took 3 bases from V and 7 from J; bases not matched to a gene: 4. Germline V gives CDR1 SGHRS, CDR2 YFSETQ.

The chain carries TRBV25-1 and TRBJ2-6, with D possibly matching TRBD1 (6 bases). This CDR3 comprises 16 residues. Germline V gives CDR1 MGHDK, CDR2 SYGVNS. Trimming took off 5 bases at V and 2 bases at J, with 13 bases between the two ends. The CDR3 sequence is CASSPPQGTGANVLTF. CDR3 nucleotide sequence: TGTGCCAGCAGTCCTCCACAGGGAACTGGGGCCAACGTCCTGACTTTC.

V usage is TRBV5-1 and J usage is TRBJ2-5; perhaps TRBD1 as D (6 bases). This CDR3 region has 15 residues. In germline, CDR1 is SGHRS, CDR2 YFSETQ. Deletions cut 3 bases from V and 3 bases from J, with 15 bases between. CDR3 amino acids: CASSSLKGEKETQYF. The CDR3 region has the DNA TGCGCCAGCAGCTCTCTTAAGGGGGAGAAAGAGACCCAGTACTTC.

The J gene is TRBJ2-7, the V gene TRBV7-9; perhaps TRBD2 as D (6 bases). CDR1 is SEHNR and CDR2 is FQNEAQ in the germline V gene (reference sequence). The CDR3 is made up of 14 amino acids. V lost 5 bases and J 0 bases, leaving 11 bases between the germline ends. For the CDR3, the DNA is TGTGCCAGCAGCCCCCGGGACTTCTCCTACGAGCAGTACTTC. Its protein is CASSPRDFSYEQYF.

V is TRBV10-3 and J is TRBJ1-6, with D uncertain. V was clipped by 3 bases and J by 9 bases, with 9 bases between them. Germline-derived CDR1 and CDR2 are ENHRY and SYGVKD. CDR3 length: 13 residues. As DNA, the CDR3 is TGTGCCATCAGTGATTTGAGGGTTTCACCCCTCCACTTT. This sequence encodes CAISDLRVSPLHF.

This rearrangement joins TRBV15 to TRBJ1-5; a possible D gene is TRBD1 (5 bases). From germline, CDR1 is LNHNV and CDR2 YYDKDF (reference sequence). Trimming left V 1 base short and J 7 bases short, with 8 bases between. The CDR3 runs 13 residues. CDR3 sequence: CATSRVGAQPQHF. CDR3 nucleotides: TGTGCCACCAGCAGAGTTGGGGCACAGCCCCAGCATTTT.

V and J are TRBV25-1 and TRBJ2-5, with 10 positions matching TRBD1. The trim removed 7 bases at V and 6 bases at J, leaving 11 bases unmatched. The CDR3 is 15 residues long. Germline values: CDR1 MGHDK, CDR2 SYGVNS. The CDR3 region has the DNA TGTGCCAGCAACGACGGGACAGGGGCGGAAAAGACCCAGTACTTC. Protein sequence: CASNDGTGAEKTQYF.